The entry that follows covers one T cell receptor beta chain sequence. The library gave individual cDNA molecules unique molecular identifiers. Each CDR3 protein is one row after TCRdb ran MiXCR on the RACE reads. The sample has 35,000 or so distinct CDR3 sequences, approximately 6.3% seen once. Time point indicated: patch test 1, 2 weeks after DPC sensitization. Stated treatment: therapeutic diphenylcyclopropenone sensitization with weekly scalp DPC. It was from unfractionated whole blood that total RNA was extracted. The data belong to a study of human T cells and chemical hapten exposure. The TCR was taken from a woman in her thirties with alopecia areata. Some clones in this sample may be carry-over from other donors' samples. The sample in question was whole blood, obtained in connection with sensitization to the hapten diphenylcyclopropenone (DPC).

The CDR3 nucleotides are TGTGCCAGCAGCCCTACAGGGGGCCAGGATACGCAGTATTTT. This gives the protein CASSPTGGQDTQYF. This chain connects TRBV7-9 to TRBJ2-3; 9 nucleotides agree with TRBD1. The CDR3 extends over 14 amino acids. With V trimmed by 5 bases and J by 6 bases, 6 bases remained unmatched. CDR1 and CDR2 from the germline V gene are SEHNR and FQNEAQ (reference sequence).